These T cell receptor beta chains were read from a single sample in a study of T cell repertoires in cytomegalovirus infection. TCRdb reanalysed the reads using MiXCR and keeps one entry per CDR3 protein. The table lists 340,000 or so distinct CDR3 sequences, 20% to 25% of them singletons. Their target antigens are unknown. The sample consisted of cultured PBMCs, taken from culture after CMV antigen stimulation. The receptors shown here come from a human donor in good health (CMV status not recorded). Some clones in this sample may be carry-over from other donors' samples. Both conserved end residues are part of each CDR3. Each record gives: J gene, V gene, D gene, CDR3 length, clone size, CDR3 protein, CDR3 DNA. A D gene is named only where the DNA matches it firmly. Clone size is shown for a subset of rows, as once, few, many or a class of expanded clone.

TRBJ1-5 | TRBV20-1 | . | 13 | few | CSARTGSNQPQHF | TGCAGTGCTAGGACAGGTAGCAATCAGCCCCAGCATTTT
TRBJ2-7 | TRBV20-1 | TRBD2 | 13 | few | CSAELAGSYEQYF | TGCAGTGCTGAACTAGCGGGATCCTACGAGCAGTACTTC
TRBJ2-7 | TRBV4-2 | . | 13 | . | CASSSQDVDPQYF | TGTGCCAGCAGCAGCCAAGATGTAGATCCGCAGTACTTC
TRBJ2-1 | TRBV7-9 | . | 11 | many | CASSSRYEQFF | TGTGCCAGCAGCTCCCGATATGAGCAGTTCTTC
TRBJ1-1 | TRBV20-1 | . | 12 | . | CSARGVSTEAFF | TGCAGTGCTAGGGGGGTCTCCACTGAAGCTTTCTTT
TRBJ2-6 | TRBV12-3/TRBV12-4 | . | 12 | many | CASSPPANVLTF | TGTGCCAGCAGTCCCCCGGCCAACGTCCTGACTTTC
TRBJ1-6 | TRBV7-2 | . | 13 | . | CASSLVGGPRLHF | TGTGCCAGCAGCTTAGTTGGAGGGCCAAGACTCCACTTT
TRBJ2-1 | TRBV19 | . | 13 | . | CASSPGIRDEQFF | TGTGCCAGTAGCCCCGGGATTCGAGATGAGCAGTTCTTC
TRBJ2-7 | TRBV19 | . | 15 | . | CASSFAFLGTYEQYF | TGTGCCAGTAGTTTCGCCTTCCTCGGGACCTACGAGCAGTACTTC
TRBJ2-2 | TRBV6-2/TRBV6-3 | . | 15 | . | CASSWNTGSTGELFF | TGTGCCAGCAGTTGGAATACAGGGTCCACCGGGGAGCTGTTTTTT
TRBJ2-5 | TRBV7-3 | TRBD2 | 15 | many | CASSRGLAGAETQYF | TGTGCCAGCTCACGAGGACTAGCGGGTGCGGAGACCCAGTACTTC
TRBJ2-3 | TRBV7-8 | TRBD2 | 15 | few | CASSRTSTGADTQYF | TGTGCCAGCAGCCGGACTAGCACGGGGGCAGATACGCAGTATTTT
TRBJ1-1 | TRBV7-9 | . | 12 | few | CASSIGESGAFF | TGTGCCAGCAGCATAGGCGAGAGCGGGGCTTTCTTT
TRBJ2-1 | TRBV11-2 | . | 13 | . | CASSLGNLEEQFF | TGTGCCAGCAGCTTGGGTAACCTAGAAGAGCAGTTCTTC
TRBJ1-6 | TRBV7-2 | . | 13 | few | CASSPKTLSPLHF | TGTGCCAGCAGCCCAAAGACCTTATCGCCCCTCCACTTT
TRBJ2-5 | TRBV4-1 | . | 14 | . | CASSQDLRLETQYF | TGCGCCAGCAGCCAAGATCTGCGCTTGGAGACCCAGTACTTC
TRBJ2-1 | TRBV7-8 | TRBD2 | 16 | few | CASSGGAASGYNEQFF | TGTGCCAGCAGCGGAGGTGCGGCTAGCGGGTACAATGAGCAGTTCTTC
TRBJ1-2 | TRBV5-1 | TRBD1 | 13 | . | CASRQGAGYGYTF | TGCGCCAGCAGACAGGGGGCTGGCTATGGCTACACCTTC
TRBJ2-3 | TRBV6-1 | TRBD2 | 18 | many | CASSPQTGGLAPTDTQYF | TGTGCCAGCAGTCCCCAGACCGGAGGACTAGCGCCCACAGATACGCAGTATTTT
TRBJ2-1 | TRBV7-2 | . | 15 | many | CASSLQARLMEEQFF | TGTGCCAGCAGCTTACAGGCCCGCCTAATGGAAGAGCAGTTCTTC
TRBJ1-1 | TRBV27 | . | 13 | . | CASRPGGFTEAFF | TGTGCCAGCAGGCCGGGGGGCTTCACTGAAGCTTTCTTT
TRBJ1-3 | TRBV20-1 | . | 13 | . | CSVRTDPGNTIYF | TGCAGTGTTAGGACCGATCCTGGAAACACCATATATTTT
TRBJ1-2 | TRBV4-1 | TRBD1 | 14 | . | CASSGTGFNYGYTF | TGCGCCAGCAGCGGGACAGGGTTTAACTATGGCTACACCTTC
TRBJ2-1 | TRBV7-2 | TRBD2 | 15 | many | CASSLEGTSVDEQFF | TGTGCCAGCAGCTTAGAAGGGACTAGCGTAGATGAGCAGTTCTTC
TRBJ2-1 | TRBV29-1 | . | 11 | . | CSVEAEPEQFF | TGCAGCGTTGAAGCGGAGCCAGAGCAGTTCTTC
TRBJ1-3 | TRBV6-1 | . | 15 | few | CASSRTGTSGNTIYF | TGTGCCAGCAGTCGAACCGGGACAAGTGGAAACACCATATATTTT
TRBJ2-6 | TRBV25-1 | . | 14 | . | CASTGSIGANVLTF | TGTGCCAGCACCGGGTCCATTGGGGCCAACGTCCTGACTTTC
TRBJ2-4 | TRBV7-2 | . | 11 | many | CASSSQNIQYF | TGTGCCAGCAGCAGTCAAAACATTCAGTACTTC
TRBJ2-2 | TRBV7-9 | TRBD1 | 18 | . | CASSPFLRDRGQNGELFF | TGTGCCAGCAGCCCCTTTCTCCGGGACAGAGGGCAAAACGGGGAGCTGTTTTTT
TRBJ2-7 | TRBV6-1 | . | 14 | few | CASSHRTSSYEQYF | TGTGCCAGCAGTCACCGGACCTCCTCCTACGAGCAGTACTTC
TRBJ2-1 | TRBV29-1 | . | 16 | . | CSVEGGFGVSYNEQFF | TGCAGCGTTGAAGGGGGGTTTGGGGTGTCCTACAATGAGCAGTTCTTC
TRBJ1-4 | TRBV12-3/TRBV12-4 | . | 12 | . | CASSQGVEKLFF | TGTGCCAGCAGTCAAGGGGTCGAAAAACTGTTTTTT
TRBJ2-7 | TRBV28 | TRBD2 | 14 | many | CASSLGGSSHEQYF | TGTGCCAGCAGTTTAGGCGGGAGCTCTCACGAGCAGTACTTC
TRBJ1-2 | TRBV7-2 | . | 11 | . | CASSSGWANTF | TGTGCCAGCAGCTCCGGGTGGGCAAACACCTTC
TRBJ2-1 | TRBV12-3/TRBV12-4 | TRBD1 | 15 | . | CASIITGGIYNEQFF | TGTGCCAGCATTATAACAGGGGGAATTTACAATGAGCAGTTCTTC
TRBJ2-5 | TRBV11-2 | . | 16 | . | CASSSVLTGLQETQYF | TGTGCCAGCAGCTCAGTACTAACGGGCCTCCAAGAGACCCAGTACTTC
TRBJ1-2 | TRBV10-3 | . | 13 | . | CATIGQSNYGYTF | TGTGCCACCATCGGGCAATCTAACTATGGCTACACCTTC
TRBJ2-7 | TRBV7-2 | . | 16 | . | CASSLKFSGRLYEQYF | TGTGCCAGCAGCTTAAAGTTTAGTGGGAGGCTCTACGAGCAGTACTTC
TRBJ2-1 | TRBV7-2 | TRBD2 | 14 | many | CASSLGLAGEEQFF | TGTGCCAGCAGCTTAGGACTAGCGGGAGAGGAGCAGTTCTTC
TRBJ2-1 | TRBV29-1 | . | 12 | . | CSVGRLGNEQFF | TGCAGCGTTGGTAGGTTGGGCAATGAGCAGTTCTTC
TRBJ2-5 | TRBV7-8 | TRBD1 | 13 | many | CAGGQGAKETQYF | TGTGCCGGCGGACAGGGTGCAAAAGAGACCCAGTACTTC
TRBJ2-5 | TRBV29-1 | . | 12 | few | CSVEWAEETQYF | TGCAGCGTTGAATGGGCAGAGGAGACCCAGTACTTC
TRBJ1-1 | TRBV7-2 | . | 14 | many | CASNPGQTNTEAFF | TGTGCCAGCAACCCTGGACAGACGAACACTGAAGCTTTCTTT
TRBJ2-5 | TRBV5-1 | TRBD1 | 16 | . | CASSLALGQEGETQYF | TGCGCCAGCAGCTTGGCTCTGGGACAGGAGGGAGAGACCCAGTACTTC
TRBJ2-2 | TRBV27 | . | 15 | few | CASKEGSTNTGELFF | TGTGCCAGCAAGGAGGGGTCTACGAACACCGGGGAGCTGTTTTTT
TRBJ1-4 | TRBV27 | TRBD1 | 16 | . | CASSLYRGTSLSELFF | TGTGCCAGCAGTCTCTACAGGGGTACTTCACTTTCTGAACTGTTTTTT
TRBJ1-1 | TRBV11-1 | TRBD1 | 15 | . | CASSPTGQRYTEAFF | TGTGCCAGCAGCCCGACGGGACAGAGGTACACTGAAGCTTTCTTT
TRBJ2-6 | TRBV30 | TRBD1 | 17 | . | CAWSVRRGLTGANVLTF | TGTGCCTGGAGTGTTCGCAGGGGGTTAACTGGGGCCAACGTCCTGACTTTC
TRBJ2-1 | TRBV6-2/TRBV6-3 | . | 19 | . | CASSYPPQAERSGFNEQFF | TGTGCCAGCAGTTACCCCCCGCAAGCCGAGAGATCAGGATTTAATGAGCAGTTCTTC